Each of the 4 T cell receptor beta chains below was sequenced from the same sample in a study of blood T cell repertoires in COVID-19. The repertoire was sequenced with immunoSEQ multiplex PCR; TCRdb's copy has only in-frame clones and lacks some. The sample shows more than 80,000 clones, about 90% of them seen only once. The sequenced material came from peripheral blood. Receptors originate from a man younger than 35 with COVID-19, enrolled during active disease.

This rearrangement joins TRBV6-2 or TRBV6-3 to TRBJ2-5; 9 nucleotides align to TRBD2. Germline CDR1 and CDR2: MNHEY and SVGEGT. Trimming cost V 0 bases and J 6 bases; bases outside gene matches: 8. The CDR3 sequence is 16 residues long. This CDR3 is CASSYSLLAGRKTQYF. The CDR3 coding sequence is TGTGCCAGCAGTTACTCTCTGCTAGCGGGAAGGAAGACCCAGTACTTC.

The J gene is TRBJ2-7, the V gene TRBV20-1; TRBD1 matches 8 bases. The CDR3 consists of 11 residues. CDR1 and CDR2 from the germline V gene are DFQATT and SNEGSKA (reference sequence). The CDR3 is CSGQGNYEQYF. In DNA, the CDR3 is TGCAGCGGACAGGGAAACTACGAGCAGTACTTC.

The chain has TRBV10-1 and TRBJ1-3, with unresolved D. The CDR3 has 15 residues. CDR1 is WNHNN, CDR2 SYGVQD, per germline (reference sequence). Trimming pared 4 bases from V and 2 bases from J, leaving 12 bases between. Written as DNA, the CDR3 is TGCGCCAGCAGTGCCGGGGAGATAGCTGGAAACACCATATATTTT. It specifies CASSAGEIAGNTIYF.

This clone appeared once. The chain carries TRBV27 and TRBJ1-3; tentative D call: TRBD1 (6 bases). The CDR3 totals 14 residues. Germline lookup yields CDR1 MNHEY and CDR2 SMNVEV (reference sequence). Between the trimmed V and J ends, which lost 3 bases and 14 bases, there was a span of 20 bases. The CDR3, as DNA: TGTGCCAGCAGTTTCACACCCCAGGGAGGGGGATTATATTTT. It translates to CASSFTPQGGGLYF.